The entry below gives a single TCR beta chain sequence along with its context. Antigen specificity is unknown. The data were obtained in a study of blood T cells in healthy people across ages. Findings of the study overall: A strong correlation was found between TCR beta diversity and the percentage of naive T cells.

The use of a sample-barcoded 5' primer and a J-beta primer mix characterized a second PCR of about 7 to 12 cycles. Each CDR3 protein is one row after TCRdb ran MiXCR on the 5' RACE reads. The sample yields about 1,400,000 distinct CDR3 sequences, roughly 59% seen once. The germline V gene has CDR1 DFQATT and CDR2 SNEGSKA (reference sequence). The CDR3 totals 15 residues. V shed 2 bases and J shed 0 bases, with 11 bases lying between them. The specimen was blood. The V call is TRBV20-1, the J call TRBJ2-1; D is perhaps TRBD2 (6 bases). The TCR was taken from a man younger than 35 in good health. In nucleotides, the CDR3 is TGCAGTGCTAGATTACTAGCCCGCTCCTACAATGAGCAGTTCTTC. Its protein is CSARLLARSYNEQFF.